This T cell receptor (beta chain) came from a study of early T cells in non-severe SARS-CoV-2 infection. Each CDR3 protein gets one entry after TCRdb re-called the 5' RACE reads with MiXCR. This table holds 80,000 to 95,000 distinct CDR3 sequences, roughly 15% found once. For this clonotype: At one end the junction does not follow the germline gene, possibly because of a read error.

The germline V gene has CDR1 SQVTM and CDR2 ANQGSEA. The CDR3 contains 17 residues. The V and J genes are TRBV29-1 and TRBJ2-2; 12 bases fit TRBD1. The receptor comes from an adult who was a healthcare worker with PCR-confirmed SARS-CoV-2 infection or an uninfected control (not recorded which). The material sequenced was whole blood. In DNA, the CDR3 is TGCGGCGTTGAAGATCTTGGGACAGGGGGCGCGGCAGGGGAGCTGTTTTTT. This translates into CGVEDLGTGGAAGELFF.